These 2 T cell receptor beta chains share one sample of origin, sequenced in a study of blood T cell repertoires in COVID-19. Libraries were prepared by immunoSEQ multiplex PCR; TCRdb keeps only in-frame clonotypes and omits some of them. This table holds 130,000 to 150,000 clones, about 85% found once. The sample was peripheral blood. These receptors came from a human donor in a cohort sampled during active COVID-19.

The chain has TRBV11-2 and TRBJ1-1; possible D gene TRBD1, 5 bases. The V gene's germline CDR1 is SGHAT and CDR2 FQNNGV. V lost 0 bases, J lost 10 bases, and 12 bases lay in between. This CDR3 contains 13 residues. The CDR3 spells CASSLEGATRAFF. The CDR3 nucleotides are TGTGCCAGCAGCTTAGAAGGGGCCACCCGAGCTTTCTTT.

This clone was counted only a few times. Other DNA sequences from this sample encode an identical CDR3 as well. V gene TRBV19 combines with J gene TRBJ1-1; 8 bases agree with TRBD1. With V trimmed by 3 bases and J by 1 base, 4 bases remained unmatched. The CDR3 loop spans 15 amino acids. Germline lookup yields CDR1 LNHDA and CDR2 SQIVND (reference sequence). The CDR3 here is CASSIDGQGNTEAFF. CDR3 bases: TGTGCCAGTAGTATCGATGGACAGGGGAACACTGAAGCTTTCTTT.